A single sample gave rise to the 17 T cell receptor beta chains below, sequenced in a study of blood T cell repertoires in COVID-19. TCRdb's copy holds only in-frame clones and misses some; the assay was immunoSEQ multiplex PCR. In the table there are about 230,000 clones, 70% to 90% of which are singletons. Sequencing was performed on peripheral blood. The receptors stem from a woman younger than 30 who had recovered from COVID-19.

This rearrangement joins TRBV11-2 to TRBJ1-5, with unresolved D. The length of the CDR3 is 13 residues. The germline V gene has CDR1 SGHAT and CDR2 FQNNGV. V dropped 5 bases and J dropped 0 bases, with 5 bases sitting between them. This CDR3 is CASSPHSNQPQHF. The CDR3 DNA reads TGTGCCAGCAGCCCCCATAGCAATCAGCCCCAGCATTTT.

The chain carries TRBV7-9 and TRBJ1-1, with D perhaps TRBD1 (5 bases). V was shortened by 6 bases and J by 0 bases, with 14 bases between the two germline ends. The germline CDR1 and CDR2 sequences are SEHNR and FQNEAQ (reference sequence). This CDR3 is built from 15 residues. The CDR3: CASSSTLQVNTEAFF. In DNA, the CDR3 is TGTGCCAGCAGTTCAACCCTACAGGTGAACACTGAAGCTTTCTTT.

This chain joins TRBV4-3 and TRBJ1-1; weak D call: TRBD1 (6 bases). Trimming took 4 bases from V and 9 from J, leaving 15 bases between them. CDR3 length: 13 amino acids. CDR1 is LGHNA, CDR2 YSLEER, per germline. The CDR3 DNA reads as TGCGCCAGCAGCCCAGGGGAGGGAGGGAAAGCTTTCTTT. This sequence encodes CASSPGEGGKAFF.

The chain links TRBV9 to TRBJ2-1; TRBD2 agrees at 11 bases. This CDR3 is built from 19 residues. J gave up 0 bases and V 0 bases, and 8 bases lay outside the gene matches. Per the germline V gene, CDR1 is SGDLS and CDR2 is YYNGEE. The CDR3 DNA sequence: TGTGCCAGCAGCGTAGATTGGCTAGCGGGAGGCGCCTCCTACAATGAGCAGTTCTTC. Protein product: CASSVDWLAGGASYNEQFF.

This clone was detected ten times or more. The CDR3 sequence is CASSEATSGSYEQYF. CDR3 DNA sequence: TGTGCCAGCAGTGAAGCTACTAGCGGGAGCTACGAGCAGTACTTC. The V call is TRBV6-1, the J call TRBJ2-7, with 11 bases identical to TRBD2. Germline loops: CDR1 MNHNS, CDR2 SASEGT. V lost 0 bases to trimming and J lost 3 bases; unmatched junction nucleotides: 1. The CDR3 length is 15 residues.

The chain recombines TRBV6-2 or TRBV6-3 with TRBJ2-7; 7 bases fit TRBD1. Germline CDR1 MNHEY, CDR2 SVGEGT. There are 15 residues in the CDR3. The J segment lost 0 bases and the V segment lost 3 bases, leaving 5 bases of the junction unmatched. The CDR3 protein is CASSYEGANSYEQYF. Here the CDR3 DNA reads TGTGCCAGCAGTTATGAGGGGGCGAACTCCTACGAGCAGTACTTC.

The DNA for the CDR3 is TGTGCCAGCAGCTTAAGCATCGGTCACGAGCAGTACTTC. Amino acids: CASSLSIGHEQYF. This chain uses TRBV7-9 with TRBJ2-7; the D is unclear. The CDR3 contains 13 residues. The V end was cut by 2 bases, the J end by 5 bases, with 10 bases between. Per germline, CDR1 SEHNR and CDR2 FQNEAQ (reference sequence).

This clone appeared a few times. The chain joins TRBV27 to TRBJ2-7; 8 positions match TRBD1. The CDR3 extends over 15 amino acids. After removal of 5 bases from V and 2 bases from J, the junction contained 8 bases not matched to a gene. Germline V gene lookup returns CDR1 MNHEY and CDR2 SMNVEV (reference sequence). The DNA of the CDR3 is TGTGCCAGCAGTCTAGGGACAGGCTGGGCCTACGAGCAGTACTTC. Its protein is CASSLGTGWAYEQYF.

The chain joins TRBV4-3 to TRBJ2-2; TRBD2 aligns across 9 bases. Losses at the gene ends were 0 bases for V and 5 bases for J; bases not matched to a gene: 7. This CDR3 is built from 17 residues. The V gene's germline CDR1 is LGHNA and CDR2 YSLEER. CDR3 protein: CASSQDQSGRYTGELFF. The CDR3, as DNA: TGCGCCAGCAGCCAAGACCAGAGCGGGAGGTATACCGGGGAGCTGTTTTTT.

This chain connects TRBV27 to TRBJ2-1; TRBD2 aligns across 8 bases. Germline-derived CDR1 and CDR2 are MNHEY and SMNVEV (reference sequence). J gave up 7 bases and V 9 bases, and 11 bases lay outside the gene matches. The CDR3 covers 14 residues. Here the CDR3 reads CASTGLEKLNEQFF. CDR3 DNA: TGTGCCAGTACGGGACTAGAAAAATTGAATGAGCAGTTCTTC.

The CDR3 nucleotides are TGTGCCAGCAGCTTACTAGCGACCAACGAGCAGTACTTC. Residues: CASSLLATNEQYF. The chain has TRBV13 and TRBJ2-7; D is perhaps TRBD2 (6 bases). This CDR3 spans 13 amino acids. Germline V gene data show CDR1 as PRHDT and CDR2 as FYEKMQ (reference sequence). V lost 2 bases and J lost 5, with 10 bases in between.

The CDR3 bases are TGTGCCTGGAGTCTAGGGGGCGGCTATGGCTACACCTTC. Translating it yields CAWSLGGGYGYTF. V is TRBV30 and J is TRBJ1-2, with TRBD1 identical over 7 bases. The CDR3 has 13 residues. With 2 bases clipped from V and 4 bases from J, the junction kept 4 bases outside the gene matches. CDR1 is GTSNPN and CDR2 is SVGIG in the germline V gene (reference sequence).

The chain carries TRBV7-2 and TRBJ2-2, with D unresolved. The CDR3 has 15 amino acids. The V gene lost 1 base and the J gene lost 2 bases, with 8 bases spanning the gap. CDR1 is SGHTA, CDR2 FQGNSA, per germline. The chain's CDR3 is CASSLVALNTGELFF. As DNA, the CDR3 is TGTGCCAGCAGCTTAGTCGCACTAAACACCGGGGAGCTGTTTTTT.

The V gene is TRBV7-2, the J gene TRBJ2-7, with 7 bases fitting TRBD1. J gave up 1 base and V 5 bases, and 8 bases lay outside the gene matches. From germline, CDR1 is SGHTA and CDR2 FQGNSA. The length of the CDR3 is 15 residues. The CDR3 loop is CASSETGSWSYEQYF. For the CDR3, the DNA is TGTGCCAGCAGCGAGACAGGGTCGTGGTCCTACGAGCAGTACTTC.

The genes are TRBV5-1 and TRBJ1-4, with 8 bases lining up with TRBD1. Germline trimming cut 2 bases from V and 4 bases from J; bases unmatched to any gene: 7. There are 16 residues in the CDR3. Germline V gene lookup returns CDR1 SGHRS and CDR2 YFSETQ. In nucleotides, the CDR3 is TGCGCCAGCAGCTTACAGACAGGGGTTAGTAATGAAAAACTGTTTTTT. Translated: CASSLQTGVSNEKLFF.

The gene calls are TRBV28 and TRBJ1-5; 9 bases are shared with TRBD1. The CDR3 is 17 residues long. Trimming cost V 2 bases and J 6 bases; bases outside gene matches: 11. The V gene's germline CDR1 is MDHEN and CDR2 SYDVKM. CDR3 loop: CASSLSSGDRAVQPQHF. In nucleotides, the CDR3 is TGTGCCAGCAGTTTAAGTTCGGGGGACAGGGCAGTTCAGCCCCAGCATTTT.

This chain uses TRBV21-1 with TRBJ2-3; the table names TRBD2, a call not compared with the DNA. TRBV21-1 is a recognized pseudogene. This CDR3 region has 15 residues. The CDR3: CASSSGLVTTDTQYF. The DNA of the CDR3 is TGTGCCAGCAGCTCCGGACTGGTTACCACAGATACGCAGTATTTT.